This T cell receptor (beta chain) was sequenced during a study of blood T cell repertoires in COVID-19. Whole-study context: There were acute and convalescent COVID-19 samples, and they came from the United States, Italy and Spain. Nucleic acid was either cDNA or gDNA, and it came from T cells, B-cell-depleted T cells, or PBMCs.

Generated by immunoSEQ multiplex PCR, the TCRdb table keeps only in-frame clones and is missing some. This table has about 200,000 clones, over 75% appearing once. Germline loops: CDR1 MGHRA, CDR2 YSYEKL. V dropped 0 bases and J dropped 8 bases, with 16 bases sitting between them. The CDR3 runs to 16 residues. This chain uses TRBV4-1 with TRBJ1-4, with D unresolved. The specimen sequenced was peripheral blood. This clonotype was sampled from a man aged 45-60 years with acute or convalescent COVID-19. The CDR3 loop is CASSQDGFPEREKLFF. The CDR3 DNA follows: TGCGCCAGCAGCCAAGATGGGTTCCCGGAGCGGGAAAAACTGTTTTTT.